One sample yielded the 21 T cell receptor beta chains listed below, sequenced in a study of shared clonotypes between healthy human individuals. Naive CD8 cells comprised CD45RO-negative, CCR7-positively selected cells, excluding terminally differentiated effector memory CD45RA+ cells. Method: immunoSEQ multiplex PCR; TCRdb's copy keeps in-frame clones and lacks some. This table holds around 1.9 million clones, roughly 91% found once. Sequenced sample: naive CD8+ T cells from PBMCs. The origin of the receptors is a man aged 18-30 years in good health. Some clones in this sample may be carry-over from other donors' samples.

This rearrangement joins TRBV28 to TRBJ2-7; D ambiguous. The germline V and J ends were trimmed by 7 bases and 6 bases, with 13 bases remaining between them. The CDR3 spans 12 residues. In germline, CDR1 is MDHEN, CDR2 SYDVKM. CDR3 nucleotide sequence: TGTGCCAGCACCTCTGGGCTTAGCGAGCAGTACTTC. Translating it yields CASTSGLSEQYF.

V is TRBV19 and J is TRBJ2-6; D is perhaps TRBD1 (6 bases). The CDR3 is 19 residues long. Germline V gives CDR1 LNHDA, CDR2 SQIVND (reference sequence). The germline V and J ends were trimmed by 6 bases and 1 base, with 22 bases remaining between them. The CDR3 coding sequence is TGTGCCAGTAGCGCCCTGAAACAGGGTAGGCTTTCTGGGGCCAACGTCCTGACTTTC. Its protein is CASSALKQGRLSGANVLTF.

The rearrangement links TRBV7-9 to TRBJ2-1; 8 bases align to TRBD1. Germline V gene data show CDR1 as SEHNR and CDR2 as FQNEAQ (reference sequence). V was pared by 3 bases and J by 16 bases, with 8 bases of the junction left unmatched. The CDR3 runs 12 residues. The CDR3 here is CASSFSAGGKFF. CDR3 bases: TGTGCCAGCAGCTTCTCGGCAGGGGGCAAATTCTTC. Complete variable domain (other parts from reference TRBV7-9 and TRBJ2-1): DTGVSQNPRHKITKRGQNVTFRCDPISEHNRLYWYRQTLGQGPEFLTYFQNEAQLEKSRLLSDRFSAERPKGSFSTLEIQRTEQGDSAMYLCASSFSAGGKFFGPGTRLTVL.

This chain uses TRBV5-1 with TRBJ2-5; TRBD1 agrees at 8 bases. The J call may be incorrect, as the DNA end agrees better with TRBJ2-7. This CDR3 is built from 14 residues. Germline V CDR1 and CDR2: SGHRS, YFSETQ. The CDR3 sequence is CASSSLDRVNEQYF. The CDR3 bases are TGCGCCAGCAGCTCCCTGGACAGGGTCAACGAGCAGTACTTC.

The V call is TRBV7-9, the J call TRBJ2-1; D perhaps matches TRBD2 (6 bases). CDR1 and CDR2 from the germline V gene are SEHNR and FQNEAQ (reference sequence). The CDR3 sequence is 17 residues long. The ends were cut back, 4 bases at V and 7 bases at J, with 23 bases in the middle. The CDR3 sequence: CASSSLSSGLPRNEQFF. In nucleotides, the CDR3 is TGTGCCAGCAGCTCACTCTCGAGCGGGCTGCCCCGGAATGAGCAGTTCTTC.

This clone is a singleton in its sample. The CDR3 region is CASSSRQDYEQYF. The CDR3 nucleotides read TGCGCCAGCAGCTCCCGACAGGACTACGAGCAGTACTTC. The chain couples TRBV5-1 to TRBJ2-7; D might be TRBD1 (6 bases). Per the germline V gene, CDR1 is SGHRS and CDR2 is YFSETQ. The CDR3 is 13 amino acids. Trimming removed 3 bases from V and 3 bases from J, with 10 bases in between.

V is TRBV7-9 and J is TRBJ2-7, with 9 bases matching TRBD1. V was pared by 5 bases and J by 5 bases, with 7 bases of the junction left unmatched. Germline assignment: CDR1 SEHNR and CDR2 FQNEAQ (reference sequence). There are 14 residues in the CDR3. This chain's CDR3 is CASSHRDREDEQYF. The CDR3 DNA reads as TGTGCCAGCAGCCACCGGGACAGGGAGGACGAGCAGTACTTC.

The rearrangement links TRBV19 to TRBJ1-1; D perhaps matches TRBD1 (6 bases). Trimming pared 5 bases from V and 6 bases from J, leaving 19 bases between. CDR3 length: 15 residues. Germline V gene lookup returns CDR1 LNHDA and CDR2 SQIVND (reference sequence). The chain's CDR3 is CASSDRPPVWPEAFF. The CDR3 coding sequence is TGTGCCAGTAGTGACAGGCCTCCGGTTTGGCCTGAAGCTTTCTTT.

As for this clone: Relative to the germline gene, one junction end is altered; a read error may explain this. The rearrangement joins TRBV15 to TRBJ1-4; no reliable D call. Germline V gene lookup returns CDR1 LNHNV and CDR2 YYDKDF (reference sequence). The CDR3 runs to 17 residues. This CDR3 is CATSRGLGVEEFEQLFF. CDR3 DNA: TGTGCCACCAGCAGAGGGTTAGGAGTAGAGGAATTTGAACAACTGTTTTTT. The full variable domain, its missing parts supplied by reference TRBV15 and TRBJ1-4, is DAMVIQNPRYQVTQFGKPVTLSCSQTLNHNVMYWYQQKSSQAPKLLFHYYDKDFNNEADTPDNFQSRRPNTSFCFLDIRSPGLGDTAMYLCATSRGLGVEEFEQLFFGSGTQLSVL.

The chain is built from TRBV5-1 and TRBJ2-2; no reliable D call. This CDR3 has 12 residues. V dropped 2 bases and J dropped 10 bases, with 9 bases sitting between them. The germline gives CDR1 SGHRS, CDR2 YFSETQ. This CDR3 reads CASSFRGVELFF. CDR3 sequence (DNA): TGCGCCAGCAGCTTCAGAGGTGTGGAGCTGTTTTTT.

The CDR3 sequence is CASSVWTSGTDTQYF. In DNA, the CDR3 is TGTGCCAGCAGCGTATGGACTAGCGGCACAGATACGCAGTATTTT. The J gene is TRBJ2-3, the V gene TRBV9, with 9 bases fitting TRBD2. Germline CDR1 is SGDLS and CDR2 is YYNGEE. The CDR3 has 15 amino acids. V trimming: 1 base; J trimming: 1 base; junction bases outside the gene matches: 1.

This clone was observed once. V and J are TRBV13 and TRBJ2-3; 13 bases are a match to TRBD2. V shed 2 bases, J shed 5 bases, and the junction held 13 bases outside the gene matches. This CDR3 comprises 19 residues. CDR1 and CDR2 from the germline V gene are PRHDT and FYEKMQ (reference sequence). In DNA form, the CDR3 reads TGTGCCAGCAGCTTACGGATCGGCACTAGCGGGAGGGCCGGAGATACGCAGTATTTT. Translation gives CASSLRIGTSGRAGDTQYF.

The genes are TRBV29-1 and TRBJ2-3; D possibly corresponds to TRBD1 (6 bases). This CDR3 has 16 residues. Between the trimmed V and J ends, which lost 0 bases and 4 bases, there was a span of 17 bases. The germline V gene encodes CDR1 SQVTM and CDR2 ANQGSEA. This CDR3 is CSVEDGTTLGADTQYF. The CDR3, as DNA: TGCAGCGTTGAAGATGGGACAACCCTGGGCGCAGATACGCAGTATTTT.

J is TRBJ2-3 and V is TRBV27, with TRBD2 matching 9 bases. Germline V gene sequence: CDR1 MNHEY, CDR2 SMNVEV (reference sequence). The trim removed 5 bases at V and 6 bases at J, leaving 12 bases unmatched. The CDR3 is 16 amino acids. DNA for the CDR3: TGTGCCAGCAGTCCCGGGACTAGCCTTTCGTGGGATACGCAGTATTTT. As protein: CASSPGTSLSWDTQYF.

The J gene is TRBJ2-7, the V gene TRBV7-9, with a weak D call TRBD1 (6 bases). Germline CDR1 reads SEHNR; CDR2 reads FQNEAQ (reference sequence). V was clipped by 4 bases and J by 3 bases, with 13 bases between them. This CDR3 spans 14 amino acids. CDR3 DNA: TGTGCCAGCAGCTCACTGAACAGGGTCTACGAGCAGTACTTC. The encoded protein is CASSSLNRVYEQYF.

The chain joins TRBV27 to TRBJ2-3; 10 nucleotides line up with TRBD2. This CDR3 region has 16 residues. Germline V gene sequence: CDR1 MNHEY, CDR2 SMNVEV (reference sequence). V shed 0 bases, J shed 4 bases, and the junction held 4 bases outside the gene matches. In DNA form, the CDR3 reads TGTGCCAGCAGTTTATCGGGACTAGCGAATCCAGATACGCAGTATTTT. Translating gives CASSLSGLANPDTQYF.

Comments on this clone: The same CDR3 arises from other DNA sequences in this sample as well. The rearrangement links TRBV28 to TRBJ2-3; TRBD2 agrees at 7 bases. The germline V gene encodes CDR1 MDHEN and CDR2 SYDVKM. V lost 3 bases, J lost 3 bases, and 6 bases stayed unmatched. This CDR3 region has 15 residues. The CDR3 region is CASSFWLAATDTQYF. For the CDR3, the DNA is TGTGCCAGCAGTTTCTGGCTAGCGGCTACAGATACGCAGTATTTT.

The gene calls are TRBV6-6 and TRBJ2-1; 7 bases are shared with TRBD1. The J segment lost 7 bases and the V segment lost 1 base, leaving 7 bases of the junction unmatched. Germline V CDR1 and CDR2: MNHNY, SVGAGI (reference sequence). The CDR3 covers 15 residues. This chain's CDR3 is CASSYWGTALNEQFF. CDR3 nucleotide sequence: TGTGCCAGCAGTTACTGGGGGACAGCCCTTAATGAGCAGTTCTTC.

V usage is TRBV27 and J usage is TRBJ2-1, with 9 bases matching TRBD1. The V gene end was trimmed by 4 bases and the J gene end by 5 bases; junction bases not matched to a gene: 3. This CDR3 contains 14 residues. Germline V CDR1 and CDR2: MNHEY, SMNVEV (reference sequence). CDR3 in DNA: TGTGCCAGCAGTTCGCGGACAGGGGACAATGAGCAGTTCTTC. Translation gives CASSSRTGDNEQFF.

This clone was seen only a few times. The chain joins TRBV2 to TRBJ2-7; TRBD2 is a possible D gene (6 bases). Germline loops: CDR1 SNHLY, CDR2 FYNNEI. Trimming took 4 bases from V and 0 from J, leaving 19 bases between them. There are 17 residues in the CDR3. The chain's CDR3 is CASSGGGFTDTSYEQYF. CDR3 nucleotide sequence: TGTGCCAGCAGTGGTGGGGGGTTTACAGACACCTCCTACGAGCAGTACTTC.

To note about this clone: In the same sample, other DNA sequences code for this CDR3. The chain is built from TRBV2 and TRBJ2-1; 10 bases map to TRBD2. Germline V gene lookup returns CDR1 SNHLY and CDR2 FYNNEI. This CDR3 contains 14 residues. The trim removed 5 bases at V and 3 bases at J, leaving 1 base unmatched. CDR3 protein: CASSWTSGYNEQFF. DNA of the CDR3: TGTGCCAGCAGTTGGACTAGCGGCTACAATGAGCAGTTCTTC.